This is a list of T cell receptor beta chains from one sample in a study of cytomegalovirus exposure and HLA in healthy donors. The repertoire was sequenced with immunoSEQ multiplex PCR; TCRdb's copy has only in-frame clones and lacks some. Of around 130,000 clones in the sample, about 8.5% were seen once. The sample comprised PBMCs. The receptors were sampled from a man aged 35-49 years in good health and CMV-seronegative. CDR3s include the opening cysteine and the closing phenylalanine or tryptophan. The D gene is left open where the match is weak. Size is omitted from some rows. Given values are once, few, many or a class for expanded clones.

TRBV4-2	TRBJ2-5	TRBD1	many	TGTGCCAGCAGCCAAGGGGACAGGGGGGGGATCCAAGAGACCCAGTACTTC	CASSQGDRGGIQETQYF
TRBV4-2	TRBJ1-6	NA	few	TGTGCCAGCAGCCAAGTGATAACAGAATATAATTCACCCCTCCACTTT	CASSQVITEYNSPLHF
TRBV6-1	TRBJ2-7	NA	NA	TGTGCCAGCAGTGATGAGCGGATAGGGGAGCAGTACTTC	CASSDERIGEQYF
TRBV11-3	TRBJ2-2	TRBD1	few	TGTGCCAGCAGCTCCGGACAGGGGGGTACCGGGGAGCTGTTTTTT	CASSSGQGGTGELFF
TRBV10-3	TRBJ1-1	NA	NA	TGTGCCATACAGGGACCGAACACTGAAGCTTTCTTT	CAIQGPNTEAFF
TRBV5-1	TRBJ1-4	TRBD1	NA	TGCGCCAGCAGCGCCGGGACAGCGGATGAAAAACTGTTTTTT	CASSAGTADEKLFF
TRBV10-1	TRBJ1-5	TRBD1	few	TGCGCCAGCATTCCGGACAGGAACAATCAGCCCCAGCATTTT	CASIPDRNNQPQHF
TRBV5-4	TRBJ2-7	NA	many	TGTGCCAGCAGCTTGGGCCCCACGAGGGCGTATACCTACGAGCAGTACTTC	CASSLGPTRAYTYEQYF
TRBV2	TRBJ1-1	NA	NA	TGTGCCAGGAGCAGTCCGGGATTAAACACTGAAGCTTTCTTT	CARSSPGLNTEAFF
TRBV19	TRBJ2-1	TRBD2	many	TGTGCCAGTAGTCCTCTAGGCGGGGGTAGCTCCTACAATGAGCAGTTCTTC	CASSPLGGGSSYNEQFF
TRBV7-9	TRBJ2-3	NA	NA	TGTGCCAGCATCAGAGTACAGACCACAGATACGCAGTATTTT	CASIRVQTTDTQYF
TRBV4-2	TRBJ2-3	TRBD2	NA	TGTGCCAGCAGCCAAGCGCGGGGGGGCGCGGATACGCAGTATTTT	CASSQARGGADTQYF
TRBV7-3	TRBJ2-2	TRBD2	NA	TGTGCCAGCAGCGCACTAGCGTATAAGGAGCTGTTTTTT	CASSALAYKELFF
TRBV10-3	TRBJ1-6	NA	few	TGTGCCATCAGGGGGTCCCGGGGTTCACCCCTCCACTTT	CAIRGSRGSPLHF